The clone carrying this T cell receptor beta chain was observed once. Its antigen is still unknown. This record comes from a study of read filtering for tumor transcriptome and immune sequencing. Study in general: Among patients, approximately 17 were male and some 15 female, aged 47 to 80 (mean around 66). By R-ISS, stages I, II and III held around 8, 15 and 7 patients. Study-wide findings and caveats: Compared with RNA-seq, IR-seq gave much higher clonotype depth and reliability.

Molecular barcoded adaptors covering alpha/delta and beta/gamma chains were used on around 370 ng RNA. TCRdb called the reads again in MiXCR, with one record for every CDR3 protein. The sample consists of over 50,000 distinct CDR3 sequences, 15% to 25% of them appearing once. The CDR3 loop spans 13 amino acids. CDR1 and CDR2 from the germline V gene are DFQATT and SNEGSKA (reference sequence). Trimming stripped 8 bases from V and 5 bases from J, with 18 bases between. Sequenced sample: a population of CD138-negative cells sorted from bone marrow. The source is a donor aged 40 or older with multiple myeloma. The chain couples TRBV20-1 to TRBJ1-1; D call uncertain. CDR3 protein: CSSGGRGWTEAFF. The DNA of the CDR3 is TGCAGTTCGGGCGGACGGGGATGGACTGAAGCTTTCTTT.